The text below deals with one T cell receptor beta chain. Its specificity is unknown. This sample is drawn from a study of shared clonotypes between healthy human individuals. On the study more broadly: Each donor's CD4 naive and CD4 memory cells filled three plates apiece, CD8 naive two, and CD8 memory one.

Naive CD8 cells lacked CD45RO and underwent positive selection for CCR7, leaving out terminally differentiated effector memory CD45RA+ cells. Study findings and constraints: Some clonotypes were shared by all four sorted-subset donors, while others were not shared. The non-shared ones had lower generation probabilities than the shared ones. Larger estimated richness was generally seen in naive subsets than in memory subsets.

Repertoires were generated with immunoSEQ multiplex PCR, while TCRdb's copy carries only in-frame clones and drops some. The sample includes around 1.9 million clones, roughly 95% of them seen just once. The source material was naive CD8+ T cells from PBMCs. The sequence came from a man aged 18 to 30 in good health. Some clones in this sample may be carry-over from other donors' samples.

This chain's CDR3 is CASTQVGAAADTQYF. The DNA of the CDR3 is TGTGCCAGCACCCAGGTAGGGGCAGCGGCAGATACGCAGTATTTT. V usage is TRBV6-5 and J usage is TRBJ2-3; D is perhaps TRBD1 or TRBD2 (5 bases each). With 7 bases removed from V and 4 bases from J, the gap between germline ends came to 18 bases. Germline values: CDR1 MNHEY, CDR2 SVGAGI. CDR3 size: 15 residues.